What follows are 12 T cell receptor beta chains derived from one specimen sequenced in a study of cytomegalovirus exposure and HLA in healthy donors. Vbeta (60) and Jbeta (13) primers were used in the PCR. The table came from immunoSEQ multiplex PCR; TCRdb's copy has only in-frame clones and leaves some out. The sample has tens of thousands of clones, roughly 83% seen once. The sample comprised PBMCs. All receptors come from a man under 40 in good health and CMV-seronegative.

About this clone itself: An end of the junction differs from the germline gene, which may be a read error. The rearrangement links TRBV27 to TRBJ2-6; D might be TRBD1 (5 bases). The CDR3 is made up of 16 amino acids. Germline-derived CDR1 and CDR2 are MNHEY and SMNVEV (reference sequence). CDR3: CASSRISTTGANVLIF. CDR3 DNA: TGTGCCAGCAGTAGAATCTCTACTACTGGGGCCAACGTCCTGATTTTC.

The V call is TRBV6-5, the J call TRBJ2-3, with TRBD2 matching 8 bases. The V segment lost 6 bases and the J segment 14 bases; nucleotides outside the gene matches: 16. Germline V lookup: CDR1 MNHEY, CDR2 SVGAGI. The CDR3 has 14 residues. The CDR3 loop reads CASSPGLASPDLYF. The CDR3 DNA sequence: TGTGCCAGCAGCCCCGGACTAGCTTCCCCGGATCTGTATTTT.

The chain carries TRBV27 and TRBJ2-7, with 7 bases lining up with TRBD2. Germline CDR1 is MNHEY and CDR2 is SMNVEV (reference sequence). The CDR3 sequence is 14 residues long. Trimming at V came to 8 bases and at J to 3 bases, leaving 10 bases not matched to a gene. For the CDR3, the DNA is TGTGCCAGCGACGGGGAGGGAGACATCTACGAGCAGTACTTC. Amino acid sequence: CASDGEGDIYEQYF.

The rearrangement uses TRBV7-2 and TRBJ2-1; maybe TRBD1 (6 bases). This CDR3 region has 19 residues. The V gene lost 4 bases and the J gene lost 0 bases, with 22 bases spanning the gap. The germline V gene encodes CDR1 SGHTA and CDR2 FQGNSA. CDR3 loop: CASSSSRGRPFSSYNEQFF. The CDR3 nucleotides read TGTGCCAGCAGCTCATCCAGGGGTCGTCCTTTTAGCTCCTACAATGAGCAGTTCTTC.

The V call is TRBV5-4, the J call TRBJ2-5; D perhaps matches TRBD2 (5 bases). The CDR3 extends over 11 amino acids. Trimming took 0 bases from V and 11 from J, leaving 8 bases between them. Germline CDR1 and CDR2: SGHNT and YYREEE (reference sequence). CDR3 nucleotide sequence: TGTGCCAGCAGCTTGGGTGGGGAGCAGTACTTC. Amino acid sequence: CASSLGGEQYF.

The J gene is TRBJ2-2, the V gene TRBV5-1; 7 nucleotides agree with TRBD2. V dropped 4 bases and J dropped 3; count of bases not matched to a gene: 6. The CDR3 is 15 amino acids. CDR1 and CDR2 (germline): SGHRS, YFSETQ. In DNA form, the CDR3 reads TGCGCCAGCAGCCTGGGGCGGGGGTACACCGGGGAGCTGTTTTTT. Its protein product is CASSLGRGYTGELFF.

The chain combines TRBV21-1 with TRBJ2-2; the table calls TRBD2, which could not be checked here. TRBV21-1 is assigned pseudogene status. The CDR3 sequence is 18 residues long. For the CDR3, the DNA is TGTGCCAGCAGCAAAAGCGGGAGGCGGGAGGGGAACACCGGGGAGCTGTTTTTT. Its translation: CASSKSGRREGNTGELFF.

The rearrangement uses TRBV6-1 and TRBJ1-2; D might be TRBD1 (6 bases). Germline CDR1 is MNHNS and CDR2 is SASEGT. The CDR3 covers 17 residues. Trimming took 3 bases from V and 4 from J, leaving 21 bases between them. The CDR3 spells CASSDRIQGSYAYGYTF. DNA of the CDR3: TGTGCCAGCAGTGATCGAATCCAGGGGAGCTACGCCTATGGCTACACCTTC.

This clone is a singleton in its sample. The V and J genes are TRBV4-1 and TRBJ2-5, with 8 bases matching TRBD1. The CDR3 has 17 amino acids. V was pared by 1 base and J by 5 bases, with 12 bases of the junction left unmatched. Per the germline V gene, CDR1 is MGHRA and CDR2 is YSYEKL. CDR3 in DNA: TGCGCCAGCAGCCAAGGGGGGGTGTCAGGGGGCTGGGAGACCCAGTACTTC. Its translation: CASSQGGVSGGWETQYF.

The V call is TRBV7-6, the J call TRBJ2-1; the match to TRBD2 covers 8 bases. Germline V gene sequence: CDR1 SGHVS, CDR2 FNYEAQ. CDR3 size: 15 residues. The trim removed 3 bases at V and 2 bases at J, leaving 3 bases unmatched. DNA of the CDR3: TGTGCCAGCAGCTTTACTAGCGGTGCCTACAATGAGCAGTTCTTC. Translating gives CASSFTSGAYNEQFF.

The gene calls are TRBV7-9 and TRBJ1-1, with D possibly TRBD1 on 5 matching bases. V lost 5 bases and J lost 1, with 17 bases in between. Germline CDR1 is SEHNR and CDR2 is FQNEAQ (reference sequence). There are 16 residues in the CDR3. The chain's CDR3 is CASSRRAGQPNTEAFF. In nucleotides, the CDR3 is TGTGCCAGCAGCCGACGGGCCGGACAACCGAACACTGAAGCTTTCTTT.

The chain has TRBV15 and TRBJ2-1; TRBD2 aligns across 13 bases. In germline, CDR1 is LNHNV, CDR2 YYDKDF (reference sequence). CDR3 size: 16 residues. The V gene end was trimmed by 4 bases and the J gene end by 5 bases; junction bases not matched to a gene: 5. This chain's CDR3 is CATSKGLAGIHNEQFF. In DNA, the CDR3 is TGTGCCACCAGCAAGGGACTAGCGGGGATCCACAATGAGCAGTTCTTC. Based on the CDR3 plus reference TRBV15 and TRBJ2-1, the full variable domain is DAMVIQNPRYQVTQFGKPVTLSCSQTLNHNVMYWYQQKSSQAPKLLFHYYDKDFNNEADTPDNFQSRRPNTSFCFLDIRSPGLGDTAMYLCATSKGLAGIHNEQFFGPGTRLTVL.